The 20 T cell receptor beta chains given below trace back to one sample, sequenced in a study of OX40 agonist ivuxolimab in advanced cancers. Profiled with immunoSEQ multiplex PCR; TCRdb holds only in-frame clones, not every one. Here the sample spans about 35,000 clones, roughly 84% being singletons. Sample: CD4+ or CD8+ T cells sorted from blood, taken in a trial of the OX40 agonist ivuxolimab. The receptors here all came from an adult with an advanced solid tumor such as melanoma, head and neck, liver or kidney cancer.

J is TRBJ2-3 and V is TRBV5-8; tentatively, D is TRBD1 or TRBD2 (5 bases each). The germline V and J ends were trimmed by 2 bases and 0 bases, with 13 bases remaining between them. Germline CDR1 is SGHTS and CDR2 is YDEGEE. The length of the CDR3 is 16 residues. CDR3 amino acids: CASSFLGGPSTDTQYF. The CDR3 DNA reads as TGTGCCAGCAGCTTCCTTGGGGGTCCTAGCACAGATACGCAGTATTTT.

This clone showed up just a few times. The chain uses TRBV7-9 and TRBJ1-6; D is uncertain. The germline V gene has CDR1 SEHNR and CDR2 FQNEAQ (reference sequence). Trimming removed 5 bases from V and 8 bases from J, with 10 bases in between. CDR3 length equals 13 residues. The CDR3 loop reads CASSPNKDSPLHF. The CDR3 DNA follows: TGTGCCAGCAGCCCAAATAAGGATTCACCCCTCCACTTT. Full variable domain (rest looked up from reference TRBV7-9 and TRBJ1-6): DTGVSQNPRHKITKRGQNVTFRCDPISEHNRLYWYRQTLGQGPEFLTYFQNEAQLEKSRLLSDRFSAERPKGSFSTLEIQRTEQGDSAMYLCASSPNKDSPLHFGNGTRLTVT.

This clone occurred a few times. CDR3 region: CATNSLRDYSYEQYF. In nucleotides, the CDR3 is TGTGCCACCAATTCCCTTAGGGACTACTCCTACGAGCAGTACTTC. V and J are TRBV27 and TRBJ2-7; 7 bases are shared with TRBD2. The V and J ends lost 10 bases and 0 bases, in that order; junction bases with no gene match: 12. This CDR3 comprises 15 residues. Germline lookup yields CDR1 MNHEY and CDR2 SMNVEV (reference sequence).

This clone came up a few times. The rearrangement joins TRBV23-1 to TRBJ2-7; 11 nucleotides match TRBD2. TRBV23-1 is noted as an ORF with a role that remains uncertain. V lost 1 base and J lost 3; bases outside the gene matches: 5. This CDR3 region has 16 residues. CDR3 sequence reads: CASSQCPLAGGYEQYF. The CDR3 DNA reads TGCGCCAGCAGTCAATGTCCCCTAGCGGGAGGCTACGAGCAGTACTTC.

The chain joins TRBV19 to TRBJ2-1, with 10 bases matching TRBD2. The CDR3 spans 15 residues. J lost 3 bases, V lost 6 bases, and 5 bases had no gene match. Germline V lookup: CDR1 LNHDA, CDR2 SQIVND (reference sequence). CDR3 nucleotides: TGTGCCAGTAGGCTAGCGGGAGATTACTACAATGAGCAGTTCTTC. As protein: CASRLAGDYYNEQFF.

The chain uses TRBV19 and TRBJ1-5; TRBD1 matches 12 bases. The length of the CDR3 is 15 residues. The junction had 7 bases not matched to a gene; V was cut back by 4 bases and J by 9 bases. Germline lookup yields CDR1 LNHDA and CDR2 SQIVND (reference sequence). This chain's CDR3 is CASSTSGTGGLPQHF. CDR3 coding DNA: TGTGCCAGTAGTACGTCCGGGACAGGGGGCCTGCCCCAGCATTTT.

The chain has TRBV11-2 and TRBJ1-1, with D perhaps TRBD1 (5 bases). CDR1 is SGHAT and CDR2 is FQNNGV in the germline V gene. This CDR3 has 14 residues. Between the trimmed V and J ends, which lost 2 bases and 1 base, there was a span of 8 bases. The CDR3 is CASSLRGGNTEAFF. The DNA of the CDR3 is TGTGCCAGCAGCTTAAGGGGAGGGAACACTGAAGCTTTCTTT. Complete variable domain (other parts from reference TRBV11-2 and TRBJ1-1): EAGVAQSPRYKIIEKRQSVAFWCNPISGHATLYWYQQILGQGPKLLIQFQNNGVVDDSQLPKDRFSAERLKGVDSTLKIQPAKLEDSAVYLCASSLRGGNTEAFFGQGTRLTVV.

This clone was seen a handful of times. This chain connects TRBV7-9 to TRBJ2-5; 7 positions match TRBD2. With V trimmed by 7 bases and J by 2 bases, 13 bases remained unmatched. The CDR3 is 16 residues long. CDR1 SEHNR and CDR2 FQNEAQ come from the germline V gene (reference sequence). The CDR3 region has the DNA TGTGCCAGCATAGCGGGCCAAATTGGAGGACAAGAGACCCAGTACTTC. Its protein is CASIAGQIGGQETQYF.

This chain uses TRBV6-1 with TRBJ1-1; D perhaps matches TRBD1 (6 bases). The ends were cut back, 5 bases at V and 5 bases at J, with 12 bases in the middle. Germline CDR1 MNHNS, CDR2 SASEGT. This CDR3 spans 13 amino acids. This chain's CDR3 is CASSLQGTTEAFF. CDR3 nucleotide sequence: TGTGCCAGCAGTTTACAGGGAACGACTGAAGCTTTCTTT.

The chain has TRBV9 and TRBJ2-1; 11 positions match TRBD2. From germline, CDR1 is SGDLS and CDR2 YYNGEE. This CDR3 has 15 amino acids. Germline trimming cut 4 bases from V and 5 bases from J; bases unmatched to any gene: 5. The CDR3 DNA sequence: TGTGCCAGCAGCCCCGGGACTAGCGGAGACAATGAGCAGTTCTTC. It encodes CASSPGTSGDNEQFF.

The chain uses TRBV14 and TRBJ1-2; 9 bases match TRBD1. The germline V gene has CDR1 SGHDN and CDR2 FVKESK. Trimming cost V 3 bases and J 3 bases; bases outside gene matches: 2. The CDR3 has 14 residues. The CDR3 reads CASSQRQGDYGYTF. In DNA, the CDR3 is TGTGCCAGCAGCCAGCGACAGGGGGACTATGGCTACACCTTC. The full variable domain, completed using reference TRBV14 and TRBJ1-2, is EAGVTQFPSHSVIEKGQTVTLRCDPISGHDNLYWYRRVMGKEIKFLLHFVKESKQDESGMPNNRFLAERTGGTYSTLKVQPAELEDSGVYFCASSQRQGDYGYTFGSGTRLTVV.

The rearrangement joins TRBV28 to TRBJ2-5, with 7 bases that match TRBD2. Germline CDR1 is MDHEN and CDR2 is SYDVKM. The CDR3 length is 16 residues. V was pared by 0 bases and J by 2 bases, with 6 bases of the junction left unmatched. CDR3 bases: TGTGCCAGCAGTTTATGGGGGGAGGGGTTACAAGAGACCCAGTACTTC. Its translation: CASSLWGEGLQETQYF.

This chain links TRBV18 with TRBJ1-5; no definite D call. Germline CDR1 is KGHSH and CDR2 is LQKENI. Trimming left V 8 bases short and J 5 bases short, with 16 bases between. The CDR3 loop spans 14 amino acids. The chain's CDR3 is CASAPRFTDQPQHF. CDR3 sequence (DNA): TGTGCCAGCGCGCCGAGGTTTACGGATCAGCCCCAGCATTTT.

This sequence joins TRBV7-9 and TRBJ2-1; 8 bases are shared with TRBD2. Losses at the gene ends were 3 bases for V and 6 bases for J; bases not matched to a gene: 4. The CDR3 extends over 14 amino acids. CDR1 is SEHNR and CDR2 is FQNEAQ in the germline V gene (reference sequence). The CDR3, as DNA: TGTGCCAGCAGCTTGGCCCTAGCGGGCAATGAGCAGTTCTTC. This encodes CASSLALAGNEQFF.

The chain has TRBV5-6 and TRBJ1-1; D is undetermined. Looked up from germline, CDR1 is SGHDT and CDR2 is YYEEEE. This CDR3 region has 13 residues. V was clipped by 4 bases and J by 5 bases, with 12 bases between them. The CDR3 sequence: CASSQDSRTEAFF. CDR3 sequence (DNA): TGTGCCAGCAGCCAGGATTCGAGAACTGAAGCTTTCTTT.

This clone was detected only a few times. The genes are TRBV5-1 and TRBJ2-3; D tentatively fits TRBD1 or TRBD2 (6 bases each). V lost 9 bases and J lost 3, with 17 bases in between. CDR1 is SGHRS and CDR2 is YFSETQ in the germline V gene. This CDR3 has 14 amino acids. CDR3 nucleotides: TGCGCCACCGGGGGCGGGGATTCGACAGATACGCAGTATTTT. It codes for CATGGGDSTDTQYF.

CDR3 sequence reads: CASASLEGNTIYF. In DNA, the CDR3 is TGTGCCAGCGCCTCTCTGGAGGGAAACACCATATATTTT. The V and J genes are TRBV19 and TRBJ1-3, with unresolved D. Per the germline V gene, CDR1 is LNHDA and CDR2 is SQIVND (reference sequence). The CDR3 runs 13 residues. The V gene lost 9 bases and the J gene lost 4 bases, with 13 bases spanning the gap.

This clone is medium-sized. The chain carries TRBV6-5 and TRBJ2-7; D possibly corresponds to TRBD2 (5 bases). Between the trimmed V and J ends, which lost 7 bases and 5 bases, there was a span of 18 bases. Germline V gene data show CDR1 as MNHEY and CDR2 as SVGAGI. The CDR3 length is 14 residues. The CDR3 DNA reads TGTGCCAGCAACGACATACCTTTCGGGAACGAGCAGTACTTC. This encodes CASNDIPFGNEQYF.

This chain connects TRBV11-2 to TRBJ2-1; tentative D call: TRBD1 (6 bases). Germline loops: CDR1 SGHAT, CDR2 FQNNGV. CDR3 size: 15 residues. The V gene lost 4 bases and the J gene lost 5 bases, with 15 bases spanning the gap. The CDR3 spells CASSSDRDNNNEQFF. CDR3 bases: TGTGCCAGCAGCTCCGACCGGGACAATAACAATGAGCAGTTCTTC.

CDR3 region: CASSPKSGGRTDTQYF. The CDR3 nucleotides are TGCGCCAGCAGCCCTAAGAGCGGGGGGAGGACAGATACGCAGTATTTT. The chain uses TRBV4-1 and TRBJ2-3, with TRBD2 matching 9 bases. The CDR3 contains 16 residues. V shed 4 bases and J 3 bases; nucleotides not matched to a gene: 8. Germline V gene data show CDR1 as MGHRA and CDR2 as YSYEKL.